This TCR beta chain was obtained from a study of blood T cell repertoires in COVID-19. As for the study in general: Donors in the United States, Italy and Spain gave samples during acute or convalescent COVID-19. T cells, B-cell-depleted T cells, or PBMCs provided the cDNA or gDNA that served as material.

The CDR3 is made up of 15 amino acids. CDR1 and CDR2 (germline): MNHEY, SMNVEV (reference sequence). Germline trimming cut 4 bases from V and 7 bases from J; bases unmatched to any gene: 12. In the study's own analysis: Reference gene primer amplification in the assay estimated nucleated cell counts. Data came from immunoSEQ multiplex PCR; TCRdb stores just in-frame clones and leaves some out. V and J calls and clone size are those listed in that table; D and trimming were worked out from the DNA. The data show approximately 230,000 clones, approximately 80% seen once. The origin of this receptor is a man aged 30 to 45 with active or convalescent COVID-19. The chain combines TRBV27 with TRBJ1-2, with 7 bases identical to TRBD1. Sequenced material: peripheral blood. CDR3 in amino acids: CASSSYTGALGGYTF. CDR3 bases: TGTGCCAGCAGTTCGTATACAGGGGCTTTAGGTGGCTACACCTTC.